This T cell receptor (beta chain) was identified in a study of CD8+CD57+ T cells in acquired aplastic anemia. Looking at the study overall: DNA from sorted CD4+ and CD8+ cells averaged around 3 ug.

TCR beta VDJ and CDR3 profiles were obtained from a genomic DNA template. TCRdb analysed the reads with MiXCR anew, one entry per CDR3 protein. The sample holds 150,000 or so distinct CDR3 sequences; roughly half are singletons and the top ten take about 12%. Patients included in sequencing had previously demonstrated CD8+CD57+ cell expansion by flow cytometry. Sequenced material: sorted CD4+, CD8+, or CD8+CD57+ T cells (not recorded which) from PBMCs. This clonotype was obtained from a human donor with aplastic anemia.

Written as DNA, the CDR3 is TGTGCCAGCAGGGGGGGAGGATGGAATTCACCCCTCCACTTT. Encoded protein: CASRGGGWNSPLHF. The J gene is TRBJ1-6, the V gene TRBV2; D is perhaps TRBD1 (5 bases). This CDR3 is 14 amino acids long. V lost 6 bases and J 7 bases, leaving 13 bases between the germline ends. Per the germline V gene, CDR1 is SNHLY and CDR2 is FYNNEI.